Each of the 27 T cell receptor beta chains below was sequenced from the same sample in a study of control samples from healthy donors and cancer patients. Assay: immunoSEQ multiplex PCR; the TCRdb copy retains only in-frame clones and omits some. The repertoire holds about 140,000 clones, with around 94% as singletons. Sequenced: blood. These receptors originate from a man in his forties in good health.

CDR3 protein: CATSRAPENEQFF. CDR3 DNA: TGTGCCACCAGCAGAGCCCCGGAGAATGAGCAGTTCTTC. The genes are TRBV15 and TRBJ2-1, with unresolved D. CDR3 length: 13 residues. Germline assignment: CDR1 LNHNV and CDR2 YYDKDF (reference sequence). Trimming pared 1 base from V and 7 bases from J, leaving 8 bases between.

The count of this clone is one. CDR3 nucleotides: TGTGCTAGCCAACAGGTCATGAACACTGAAGCTTTCTTT. Its protein product is CASQQVMNTEAFF. The chain couples TRBV5-6 to TRBJ1-1; TRBD1 is a possible D gene (5 bases). From germline, CDR1 is SGHDT and CDR2 YYEEEE. This CDR3 has 13 residues. The full variable domain, its missing parts supplied by reference TRBV5-6 and TRBJ1-1, is DAGVTQSPTHLIKTRGQQVTLRCSPKSGHDTVSWYQQALGQGPQFIFQYYEEEERQRGNFPDRFSGHQFPNYSSELNVNALLLGDSALYLCASQQVMNTEAFFGQGTRLTVV.

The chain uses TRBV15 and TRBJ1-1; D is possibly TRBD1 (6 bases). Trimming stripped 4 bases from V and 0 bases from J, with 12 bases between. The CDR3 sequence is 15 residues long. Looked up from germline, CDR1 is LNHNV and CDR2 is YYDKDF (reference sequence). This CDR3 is CATSTGDMLNTEAFF. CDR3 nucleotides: TGTGCCACCAGCACCGGGGACATGCTGAACACTGAAGCTTTCTTT.

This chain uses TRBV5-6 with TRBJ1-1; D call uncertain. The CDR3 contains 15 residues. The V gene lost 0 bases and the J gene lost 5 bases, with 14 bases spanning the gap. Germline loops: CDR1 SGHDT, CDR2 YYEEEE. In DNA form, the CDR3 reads TGTGCCAGCAGCTTGGGGGTCGCAGGCTATACTGAAGCTTTCTTT. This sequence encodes CASSLGVAGYTEAFF.

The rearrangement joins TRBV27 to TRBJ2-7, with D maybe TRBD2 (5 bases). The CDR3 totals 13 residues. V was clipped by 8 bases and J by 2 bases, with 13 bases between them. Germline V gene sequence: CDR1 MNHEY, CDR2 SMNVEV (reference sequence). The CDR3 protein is CASGWTVTYEQYF. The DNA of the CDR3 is TGTGCCAGCGGCTGGACTGTTACCTACGAGCAGTACTTC.

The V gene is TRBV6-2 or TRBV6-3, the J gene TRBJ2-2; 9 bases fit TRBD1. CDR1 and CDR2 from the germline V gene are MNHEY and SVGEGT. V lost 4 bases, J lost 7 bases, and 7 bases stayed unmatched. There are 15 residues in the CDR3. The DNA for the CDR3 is TGTGCCAGCAGTTCCCGGGACAGGGTAGTCGGGGAGCTGTTTTTT. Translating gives CASSSRDRVVGELFF.

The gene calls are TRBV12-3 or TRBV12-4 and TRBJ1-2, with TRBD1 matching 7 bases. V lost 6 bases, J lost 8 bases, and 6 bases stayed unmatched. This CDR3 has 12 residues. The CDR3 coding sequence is TGTGCCAGCAGGAGGCACAGGGGCGGCTACACCTTC. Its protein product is CASRRHRGGYTF.

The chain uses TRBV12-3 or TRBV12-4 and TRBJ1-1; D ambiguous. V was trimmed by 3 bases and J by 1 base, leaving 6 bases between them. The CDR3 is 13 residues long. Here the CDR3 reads CASSFGGNTEAFF. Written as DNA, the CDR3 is TGTGCCAGCAGTTTTGGAGGGAACACTGAAGCTTTCTTT.

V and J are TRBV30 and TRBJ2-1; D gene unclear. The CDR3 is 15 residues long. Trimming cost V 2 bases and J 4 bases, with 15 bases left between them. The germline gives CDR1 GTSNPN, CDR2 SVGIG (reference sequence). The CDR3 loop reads CAWSPGPQRYNEQFF. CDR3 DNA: TGTGCCTGGAGTCCGGGCCCCCAGAGATACAATGAGCAGTTCTTC. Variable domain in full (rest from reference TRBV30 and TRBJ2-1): SQTIHQWPATLVQPVGSPLSLECTVEGTSNPNLYWYRQAAGRGLQLLFYSVGIGQISSEVPQNLSASRPQDRQFILSSKKLLLSDSGFYLCAWSPGPQRYNEQFFGPGTRLTVL.

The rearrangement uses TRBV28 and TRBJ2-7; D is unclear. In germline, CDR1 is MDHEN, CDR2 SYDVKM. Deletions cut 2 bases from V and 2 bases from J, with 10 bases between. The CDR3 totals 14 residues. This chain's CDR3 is CASSLVTETYEQYF. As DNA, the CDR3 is TGTGCCAGCAGTTTAGTGACGGAGACCTACGAGCAGTACTTC. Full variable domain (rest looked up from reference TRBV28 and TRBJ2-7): DVKVTQSSRYLVKRTGEKVFLECVQDMDHENMFWYRQDPGLGLRLIYFSYDVKMKEKGDIPEGYSVSREKKERFSLILESASTNQTSMYLCASSLVTETYEQYFGPGTRLTVT.

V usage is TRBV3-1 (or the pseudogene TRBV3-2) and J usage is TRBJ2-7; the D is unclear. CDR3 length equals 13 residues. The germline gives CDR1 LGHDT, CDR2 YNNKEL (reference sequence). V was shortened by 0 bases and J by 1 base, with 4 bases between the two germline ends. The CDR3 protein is CASSQDLSYEQYF. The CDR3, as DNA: TGTGCCAGCAGCCAAGATCTATCCTACGAGCAGTACTTC.

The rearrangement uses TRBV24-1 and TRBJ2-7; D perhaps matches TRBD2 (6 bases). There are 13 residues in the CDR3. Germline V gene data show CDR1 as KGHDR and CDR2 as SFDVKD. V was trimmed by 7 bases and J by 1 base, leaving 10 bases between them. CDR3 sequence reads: CATRDAGSYEQYF. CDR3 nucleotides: TGTGCCACCAGAGACGCGGGATCCTACGAGCAGTACTTC.

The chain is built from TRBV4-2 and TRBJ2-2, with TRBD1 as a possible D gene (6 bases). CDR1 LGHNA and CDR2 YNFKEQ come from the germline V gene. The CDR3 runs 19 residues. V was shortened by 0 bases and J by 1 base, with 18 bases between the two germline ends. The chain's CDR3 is CASSQERGAGVLNTGELFF. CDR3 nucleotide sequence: TGTGCCAGCAGCCAAGAACGTGGAGCAGGGGTGTTGAACACCGGGGAGCTGTTTTTT.

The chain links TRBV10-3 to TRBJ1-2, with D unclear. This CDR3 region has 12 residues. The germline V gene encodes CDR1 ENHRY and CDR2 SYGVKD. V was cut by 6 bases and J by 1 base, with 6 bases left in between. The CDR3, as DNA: TGTGCCATCAGGGAGGGTAACTATGGCTACACCTTC. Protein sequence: CAIREGNYGYTF.

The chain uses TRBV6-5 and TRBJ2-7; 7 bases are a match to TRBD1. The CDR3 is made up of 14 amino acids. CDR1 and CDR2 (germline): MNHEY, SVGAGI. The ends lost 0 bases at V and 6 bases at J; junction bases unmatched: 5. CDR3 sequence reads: CASSYSISGGEQYF. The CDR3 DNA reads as TGTGCCAGCAGTTACTCGATATCAGGGGGCGAGCAGTACTTC.

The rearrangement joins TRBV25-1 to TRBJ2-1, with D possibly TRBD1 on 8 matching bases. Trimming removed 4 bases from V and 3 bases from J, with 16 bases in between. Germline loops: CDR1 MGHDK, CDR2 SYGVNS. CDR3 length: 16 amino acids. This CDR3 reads CASSGLQGGVYNEQFF. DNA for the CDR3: TGTGCCAGCAGTGGCCTACAGGGGGGGGTCTACAATGAGCAGTTCTTC. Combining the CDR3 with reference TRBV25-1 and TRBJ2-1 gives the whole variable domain EADIYQTPRYLVIGTGKKITLECSQTMGHDKMYWYQQDPGMELHLIHYSYGVNSTEKGDLSSESTVSRIRTEHFPLTLESARPSHTSQYLCASSGLQGGVYNEQFFGPGTRLTVL.

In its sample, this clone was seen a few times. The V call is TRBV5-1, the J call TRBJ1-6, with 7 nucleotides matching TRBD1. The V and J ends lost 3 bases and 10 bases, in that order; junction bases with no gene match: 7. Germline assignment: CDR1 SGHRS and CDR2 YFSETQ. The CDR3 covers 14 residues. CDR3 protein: CASSSGQEFSPLHF. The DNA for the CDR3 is TGCGCCAGCAGCTCCGGACAGGAATTCTCACCCCTCCACTTT.

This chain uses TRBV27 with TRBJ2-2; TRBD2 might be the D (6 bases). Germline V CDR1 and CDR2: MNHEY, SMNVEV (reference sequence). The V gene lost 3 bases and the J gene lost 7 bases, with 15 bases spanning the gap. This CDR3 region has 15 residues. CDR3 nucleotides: TGTGCCAGCAGTTTCCGGGACTTCCTGAACGGGGAGCTGTTTTTT. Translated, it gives CASSFRDFLNGELFF.

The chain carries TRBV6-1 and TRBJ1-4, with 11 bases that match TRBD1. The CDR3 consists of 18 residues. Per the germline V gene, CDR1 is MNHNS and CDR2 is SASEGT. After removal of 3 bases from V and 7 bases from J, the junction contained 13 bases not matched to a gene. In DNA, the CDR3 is TGTGCCAGCAGTGAGGGACAGGGGGGCCCCTTTTCGGGTGAAAAACTGTTTTTT. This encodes CASSEGQGGPFSGEKLFF.

CDR3 bases: TGTGCCAGCTTCTCGGGTGGGTCACCCCTCCACTTT. Translated, it gives CASFSGGSPLHF. The chain carries TRBV12-3 or TRBV12-4 and TRBJ1-6, with D unresolved. The CDR3 extends over 12 amino acids. V lost 8 bases and J 10 bases, leaving 12 bases between the germline ends.

The CDR3 protein is CASSISGATEAFF. As DNA, the CDR3 is TGTGCCAGTAGTATAAGCGGAGCCACTGAAGCTTTCTTT. This chain uses TRBV19 with TRBJ1-1; no definite D call. CDR1 is LNHDA and CDR2 is SQIVND in the germline V gene (reference sequence). This CDR3 is 13 amino acids long. V was clipped by 2 bases and J by 4 bases, with 8 bases between them.

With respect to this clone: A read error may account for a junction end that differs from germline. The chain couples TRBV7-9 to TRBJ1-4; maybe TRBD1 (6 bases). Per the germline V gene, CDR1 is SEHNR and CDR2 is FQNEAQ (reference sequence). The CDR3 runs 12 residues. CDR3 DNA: TGTGCCAGCAGCTTAGAGAAACAGGGACCGCTTTTT. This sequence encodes CASSLEKQGPLF.

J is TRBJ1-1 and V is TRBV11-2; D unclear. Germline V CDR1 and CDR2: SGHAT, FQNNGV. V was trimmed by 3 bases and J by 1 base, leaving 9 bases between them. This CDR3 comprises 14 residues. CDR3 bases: TGTGCCAGCAGCTTTTGGGAAGAGAACACTGAAGCTTTCTTT. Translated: CASSFWEENTEAFF.

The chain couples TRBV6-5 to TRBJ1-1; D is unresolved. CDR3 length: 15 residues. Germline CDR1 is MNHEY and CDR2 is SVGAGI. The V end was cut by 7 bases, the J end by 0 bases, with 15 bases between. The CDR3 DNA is TGTGCCAGCATGACAAGTGTAGACATGAACACTGAAGCTTTCTTT. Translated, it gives CASMTSVDMNTEAFF.

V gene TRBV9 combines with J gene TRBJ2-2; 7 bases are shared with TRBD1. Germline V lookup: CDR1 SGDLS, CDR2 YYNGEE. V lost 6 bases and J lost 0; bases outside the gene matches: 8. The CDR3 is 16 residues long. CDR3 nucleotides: TGTGCCAGCACCGGACAGGATCAAACGAACACCGGGGAGCTGTTTTTT. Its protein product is CASTGQDQTNTGELFF.

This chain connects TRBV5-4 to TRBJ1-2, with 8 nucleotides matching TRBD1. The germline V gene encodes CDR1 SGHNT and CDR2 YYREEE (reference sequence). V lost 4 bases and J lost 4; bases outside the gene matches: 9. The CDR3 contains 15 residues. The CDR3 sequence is CASSGTGILPYGYTF. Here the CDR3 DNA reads TGTGCCAGCAGCGGGACAGGTATTCTTCCCTATGGCTACACCTTC.

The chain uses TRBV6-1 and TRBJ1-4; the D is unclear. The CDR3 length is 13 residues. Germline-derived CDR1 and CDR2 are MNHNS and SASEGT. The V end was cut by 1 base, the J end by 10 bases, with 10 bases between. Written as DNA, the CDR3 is TGTGCCAGCAGTGAAGATTTTAGGAGAAAACTGTTTTTT. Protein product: CASSEDFRRKLFF.